What follows is one T cell receptor (beta chain) and its context. The sample is drawn from a study of monozygotic twins with inflammatory bowel disease. TCRdb re-called the 5' RACE reads; every CDR3 protein appears as one record, without DNA. This sample contains more than 85,000 distinct CDR3 sequences. This CDR3 comprises 13 residues. Germline V gives CDR1 SGHVS, CDR2 FNYEAQ. This sequence originates from a human donor with ulcerative colitis or Crohn's disease, or a healthy co-twin of an affected twin (not recorded which). The sample taken for sequencing was blood. The chain links TRBV7-6 to TRBJ2-1. The CDR3 sequence is CASSLGARNEQFF.